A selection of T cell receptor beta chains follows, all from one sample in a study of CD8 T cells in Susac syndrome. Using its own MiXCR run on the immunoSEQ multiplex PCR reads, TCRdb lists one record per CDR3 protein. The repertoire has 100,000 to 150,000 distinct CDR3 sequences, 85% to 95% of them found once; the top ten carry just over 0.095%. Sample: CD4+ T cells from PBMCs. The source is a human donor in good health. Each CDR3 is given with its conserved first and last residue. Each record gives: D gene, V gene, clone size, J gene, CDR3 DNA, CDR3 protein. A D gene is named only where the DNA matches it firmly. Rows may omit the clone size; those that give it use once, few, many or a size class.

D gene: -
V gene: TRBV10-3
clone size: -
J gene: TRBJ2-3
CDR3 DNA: TGTGCCATCAGAACGGGACAACGCACAGATACGCAGTATTTT
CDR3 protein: CAIRTGQRTDTQYF

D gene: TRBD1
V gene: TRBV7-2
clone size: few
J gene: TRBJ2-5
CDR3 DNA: TGTGCCAGCAGCTTTTACGACAGGGCGGAGACCCAGTACTTC
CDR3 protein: CASSFYDRAETQYF

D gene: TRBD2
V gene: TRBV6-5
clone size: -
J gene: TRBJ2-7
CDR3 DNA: TGTGCCAGCAGTTACCTAGCGGGAGGCTTCTCCTACGAGCAGTACTTC
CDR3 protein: CASSYLAGGFSYEQYF

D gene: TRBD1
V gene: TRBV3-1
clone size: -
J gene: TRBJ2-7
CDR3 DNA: TGTGCCAGCAGCCTATCGGACAGGGGCGAGCAGTACTTC
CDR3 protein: CASSLSDRGEQYF

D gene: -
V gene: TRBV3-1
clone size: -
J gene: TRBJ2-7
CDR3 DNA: TGTGCCAGCAGTCCGACAGGGACTGGCGAGCAGTACTTC
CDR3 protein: CASSPTGTGEQYF

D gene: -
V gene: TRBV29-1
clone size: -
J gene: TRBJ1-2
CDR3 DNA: TGCAGCGCCCTTGAGCACTATGGCTACACCTTC
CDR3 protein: CSALEHYGYTF

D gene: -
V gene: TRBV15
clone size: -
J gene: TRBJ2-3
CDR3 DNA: TGTGCCACCAGCAGAGATAAGGCAGGCAGGGATACGCAGTATTTT
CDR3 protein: CATSRDKAGRDTQYF

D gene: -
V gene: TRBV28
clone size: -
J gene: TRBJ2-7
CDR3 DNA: TGTGCCAGCACCCCTGGGAGGGAGCAGTACTTC
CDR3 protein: CASTPGREQYF

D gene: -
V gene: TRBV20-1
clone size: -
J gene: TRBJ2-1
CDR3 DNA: TGCAGTGCCACGATCAGGGGTGGTAATGAGCAGTTCTTC
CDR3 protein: CSATIRGGNEQFF

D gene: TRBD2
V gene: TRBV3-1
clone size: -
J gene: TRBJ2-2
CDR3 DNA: TGTGCCAGCAGCCGGGGACTAGCGGGGATGAACACCGGGGAGCTGTTTTTT
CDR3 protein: CASSRGLAGMNTGELFF

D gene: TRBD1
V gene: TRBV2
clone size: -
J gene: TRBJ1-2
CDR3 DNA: TGTGCCAGCAGCCCAAAGGGGGCACATGGCTACACCTTC
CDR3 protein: CASSPKGAHGYTF

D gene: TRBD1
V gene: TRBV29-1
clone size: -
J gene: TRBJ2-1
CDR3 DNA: TGCAGCGTTGGTCAGGGGGTCAATGAGCAGTTCTTC
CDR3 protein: CSVGQGVNEQFF

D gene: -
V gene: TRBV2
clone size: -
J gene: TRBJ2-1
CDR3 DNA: TGTGCCACCCGAAGAGGGCCAAGCTCCTACAATGAGCAGTTCTTC
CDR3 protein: CATRRGPSSYNEQFF

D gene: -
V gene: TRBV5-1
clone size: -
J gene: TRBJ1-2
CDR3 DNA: TGCGCCAGCAGCACACAGGGATCAGGCGGGGGAGGCTACACCTTC
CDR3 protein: CASSTQGSGGGGYTF

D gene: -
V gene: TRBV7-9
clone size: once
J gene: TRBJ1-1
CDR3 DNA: TGTGCCAGCAGGCTAGACAGTTCGAACACTGAAGCTTTCTTT
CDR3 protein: CASRLDSSNTEAFF

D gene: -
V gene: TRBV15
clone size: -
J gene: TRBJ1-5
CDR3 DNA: TGTGCCACCAGCGCGCGGACAGTGAATCAGCCCCAGCATTTT
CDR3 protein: CATSARTVNQPQHF

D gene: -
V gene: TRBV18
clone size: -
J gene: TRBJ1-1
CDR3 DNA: TGTGCCAGCTCACCGAAAACTGAAGCTTTCTTT
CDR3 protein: CASSPKTEAFF

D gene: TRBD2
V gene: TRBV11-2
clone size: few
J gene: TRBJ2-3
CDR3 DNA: TGTGCCAGCAGTCCGACTAGCGGGCGACATGGGACGCAGTATTTT
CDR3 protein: CASSPTSGRHGTQYF

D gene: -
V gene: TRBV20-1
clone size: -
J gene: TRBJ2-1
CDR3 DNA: TGCAGTGCTATGAGCAGGGTCAACAATGAGCAGTTCTTC
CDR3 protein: CSAMSRVNNEQFF

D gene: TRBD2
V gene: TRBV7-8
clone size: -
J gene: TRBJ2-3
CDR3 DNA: TGTGCCAGCAGGCAGACTAGCGGGAGCACAGATACGCAGTATTTT
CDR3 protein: CASRQTSGSTDTQYF

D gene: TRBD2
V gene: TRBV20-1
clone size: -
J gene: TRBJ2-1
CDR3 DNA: TGCAGTGCTATCTCTCCAACAGCGGGAGGGCCCAATGAGCAGTTCTTC
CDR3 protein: CSAISPTAGGPNEQFF

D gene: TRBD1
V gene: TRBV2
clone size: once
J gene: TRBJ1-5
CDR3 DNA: TGTGCCAGCAGTGCCATCCCGGGACAGGACTCCTATAGCAATCAGCCCCAGCATTTT
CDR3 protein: CASSAIPGQDSYSNQPQHF

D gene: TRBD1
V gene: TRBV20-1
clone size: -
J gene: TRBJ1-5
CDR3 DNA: TGCAGTGCTAGACGGGACAGGGAACAGCCCCAGCATTTT
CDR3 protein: CSARRDREQPQHF

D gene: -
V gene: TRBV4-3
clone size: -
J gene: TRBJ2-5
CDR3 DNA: TGCGCCAGCAGCCAGGGCAGAAAAGAGGCCCAGTACTTC
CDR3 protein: CASSQGRKEAQYF

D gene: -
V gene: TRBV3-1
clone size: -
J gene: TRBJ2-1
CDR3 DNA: TGTGCCAGCAGCCCAAGGAGCGTCCCCTACAATGAGCAGTTCTTC
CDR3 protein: CASSPRSVPYNEQFF

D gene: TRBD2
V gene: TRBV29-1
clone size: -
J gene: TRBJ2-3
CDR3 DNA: TGCAGCGTAACTAGCGGGGGAAGCACAGATACGCAGTATTTT
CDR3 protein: CSVTSGGSTDTQYF

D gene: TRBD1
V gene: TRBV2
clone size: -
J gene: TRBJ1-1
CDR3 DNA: TGTGCCAGCAGTGGACAGGGAGCTTTGAACACTGAAGCTTTCTTT
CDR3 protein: CASSGQGALNTEAFF

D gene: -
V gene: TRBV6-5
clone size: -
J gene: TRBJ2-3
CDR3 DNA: TGTGCCAGCAGTTGGGTGGGAACGCAGTATTTT
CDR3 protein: CASSWVGTQYF

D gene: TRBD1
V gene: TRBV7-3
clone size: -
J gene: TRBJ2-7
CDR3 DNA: TGTGCCAGCAGCCCTTACGGGACAGCCTACGAGCAGTACTTC
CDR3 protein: CASSPYGTAYEQYF

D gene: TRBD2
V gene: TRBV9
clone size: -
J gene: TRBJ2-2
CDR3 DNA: TGTGCCAGCAGATCAACAGGACTAGCGAGTTCAGTGGGGGAGCTGTTTTTT
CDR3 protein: CASRSTGLASSVGELFF

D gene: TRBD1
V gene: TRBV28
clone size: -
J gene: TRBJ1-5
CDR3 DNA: TGTGCCAGCAAAACAGGGGGAAGCAATCAGCCCCAGCATTTT
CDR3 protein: CASKTGGSNQPQHF

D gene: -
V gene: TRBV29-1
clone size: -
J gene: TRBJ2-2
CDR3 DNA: TGCAGCGTCCCCGGGACGGACCTGAACACCGGGGAGCTGTTTTTT
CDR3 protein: CSVPGTDLNTGELFF

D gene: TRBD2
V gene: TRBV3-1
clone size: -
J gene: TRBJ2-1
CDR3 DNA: TGTGCCAGCAGCGAAACGACTAGCGGGAGAAATGAGCAGTTCTTC
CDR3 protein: CASSETTSGRNEQFF

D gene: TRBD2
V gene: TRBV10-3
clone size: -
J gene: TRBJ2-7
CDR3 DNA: TGTGCCATCAGTGGCACTAGCGGGATTCCCCTCATCTCCTACGAGCAGTACTTC
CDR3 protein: CAISGTSGIPLISYEQYF

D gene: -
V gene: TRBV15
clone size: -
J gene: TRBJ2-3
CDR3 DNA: TGTGCCACCAGCAGAGCACAAGGGGCCACAGATACGCAGTATTTT
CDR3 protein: CATSRAQGATDTQYF

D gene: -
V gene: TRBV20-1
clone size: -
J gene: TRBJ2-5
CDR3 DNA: TGCAGTGCTCGCATGCACAGGGAGGAGACCCAGTACTTC
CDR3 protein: CSARMHREETQYF

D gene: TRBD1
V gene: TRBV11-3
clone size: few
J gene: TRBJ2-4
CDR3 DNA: TGTGCCAGCAGCTTAGTGGGACAGGGCAACATAGCCAAAAACATTCAGTACTTC
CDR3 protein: CASSLVGQGNIAKNIQYF

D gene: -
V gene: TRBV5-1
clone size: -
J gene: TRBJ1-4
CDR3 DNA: TGCGCCAGCAGCCAGACGGCAGGGGTCAGGGATGAAAAACTGTTTTTT
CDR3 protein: CASSQTAGVRDEKLFF

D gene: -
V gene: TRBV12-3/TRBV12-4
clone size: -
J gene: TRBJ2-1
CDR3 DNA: TGTGCCAGCAGTCCGACCGGGTCCAGCTACAATGAGCAGTTCTTC
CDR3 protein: CASSPTGSSYNEQFF

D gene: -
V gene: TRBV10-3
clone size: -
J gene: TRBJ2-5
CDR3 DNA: TGTGCCATCAGTGATAGTAGTGGCCAAGAGACCCAGTACTTC
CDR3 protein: CAISDSSGQETQYF

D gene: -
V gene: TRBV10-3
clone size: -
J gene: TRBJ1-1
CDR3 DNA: TGTGCCATCAGTGAGTCAAGGGGGTTGGGGAACACTGAAGCTTTCTTT
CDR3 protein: CAISESRGLGNTEAFF

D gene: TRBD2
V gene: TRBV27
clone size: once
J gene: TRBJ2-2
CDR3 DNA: TGTGCCAGCGGTGGGACTAGCGGGAGAGTGGGCGGGGAGCTGTTTTTT
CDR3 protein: CASGGTSGRVGGELFF

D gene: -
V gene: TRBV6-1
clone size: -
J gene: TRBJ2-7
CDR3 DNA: TGTGCCAGCAGTGGAGGCAGGGCATTGCACTACGAGCAGTACTTC
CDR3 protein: CASSGGRALHYEQYF

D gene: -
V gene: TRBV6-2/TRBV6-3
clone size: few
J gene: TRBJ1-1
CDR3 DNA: TGTGCCAGCAGTTATTTACTGATGAACACTGAAGCTTTCTTT
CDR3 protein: CASSYLLMNTEAFF

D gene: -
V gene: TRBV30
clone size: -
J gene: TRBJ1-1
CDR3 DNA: TGTGCCTGGAGTGCGGTGCGGGGCACTGAAGCTTTCTTT
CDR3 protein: CAWSAVRGTEAFF

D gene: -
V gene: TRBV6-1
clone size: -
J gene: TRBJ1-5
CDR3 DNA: TGTGCCAGCAGTGAGCAGGGCTCGGGCAATCAGCCCCAGCATTTT
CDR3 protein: CASSEQGSGNQPQHF

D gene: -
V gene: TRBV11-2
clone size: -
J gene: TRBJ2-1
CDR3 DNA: TGTGCCAGCAGGCGACCGGGACTGGGAGTCTACAATGAGCAGTTCTTC
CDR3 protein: CASRRPGLGVYNEQFF

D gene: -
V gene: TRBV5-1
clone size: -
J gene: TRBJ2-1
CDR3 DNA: TGCGCCAGCAGCTTGTACCCGGGACCAAATGAGCAGTTCTTC
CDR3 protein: CASSLYPGPNEQFF